Listed below are T cell receptor beta chains from one sample, sequenced in a study of Ad26.COV2.S vaccination and SARS-CoV-2 variants. Profiled with immunoSEQ multiplex PCR; TCRdb holds only in-frame clones, not every one. Of 450,000 to 550,000 clones in the sample, roughly nine tenths were seen once. This sample comprised peripheral blood, obtained in a trial of Ad26.COV2.S vaccine versus placebo. The source of these receptors is a person between 18 and 60 years old who received the Ad26.COV2.S COVID-19 vaccine or a placebo. Each CDR3 is given with its conserved first and last residue. The D gene is left open where the match is weak. The size entry is marked missing in some rows and otherwise reads once, few, many or a size class.

V gene	J gene	CDR3 length	clone size	D gene	CDR3 protein	CDR3 DNA
TRBV7-3	TRBJ2-3	17	-	-	CASSLWLPLDDTDTQYF	TGTGCCAGCAGCTTATGGCTGCCGCTCGATGACACAGATACGCAGTATTTT
TRBV6-1	TRBJ1-1	11	-	TRBD1	CASHQGAEAFF	TGTGCCAGCCACCAGGGGGCTGAAGCTTTCTTT
TRBV10-2	TRBJ1-1	12	-	-	CASSEWNTEAFF	TGCGCCAGCAGTGAGTGGAACACTGAAGCTTTCTTT
TRBV1	TRBJ1-1	16	once	-	CTSSQDRQGTWTEAFF	TGCACCAGCAGCCAAGACAGACAGGGGACGTGGACTGAAGCTTTCTTT
TRBV3-1/TRBV3-2	TRBJ2-7	14	-	-	CASSQGLASYEQYF	TGTGCCAGCAGCCAAGGTCTTGCGTCCTACGAGCAGTACTTC
TRBV5-4	TRBJ2-2	16	-	TRBD1	CASSRPRQGNTGELFF	TGTGCCAGCAGCCGGCCCCGACAGGGCAACACCGGGGAGCTGTTTTTT
TRBV7-9	TRBJ1-1	15	-	-	CASSAQSIMNTEAFF	TGTGCCAGCAGCGCGCAGTCGATAATGAACACTGAAGCTTTCTTT
TRBV7-2	TRBJ1-1	14	-	-	CASSLVIVGGWAFF	TGTGCCAGCAGCTTAGTCATTGTGGGAGGGTGGGCTTTCTTT
TRBV28	TRBJ2-3	14	-	-	CASSLWGRGDTQYF	TGTGCCAGCAGTTTATGGGGCAGAGGGGATACGCAGTATTTT
TRBV11-2	TRBJ1-5	15	once	TRBD1	CASSSGQGQGQPQHF	TGTGCCAGCAGCTCGGGACAGGGGCAAGGGCAGCCCCAGCATTTT
TRBV24-1	TRBJ2-1	14	-	-	CATSDYSDGNEQFF	TGTGCCACCAGTGACTACTCAGATGGCAATGAGCAGTTCTTC
TRBV10-3	TRBJ1-3	14	once	-	CAIRQTNSGNTIYF	TGTGCCATCAGACAGACTAACTCTGGAAACACCATATATTTT
TRBV18	TRBJ2-7	15	-	-	CASSPPIGKAYEQYF	TGTGCCAGCTCACCACCGATCGGGAAAGCCTACGAGCAGTACTTC
TRBV30	TRBJ1-2	12	-	TRBD1	CAWSPGGDGYTF	TGTGCCTGGAGTCCAGGGGGGGATGGCTACACCTTC
TRBV27	TRBJ1-2	14	once	-	CASSLSRARDGYTF	TGTGCCAGCAGTTTATCCAGGGCCAGGGATGGCTACACCTTC
TRBV19	TRBJ1-3	14	-	-	CASSWTSSRNTIYF	TGTGCCAGTAGCTGGACGTCGTCCAGGAACACCATATATTTT
TRBV10-2	TRBJ1-4	11	-	-	CASRKNEKLFF	TGCGCCAGCAGGAAGAATGAAAAACTGTTTTTT
TRBV5-1	TRBJ2-1	14	once	-	CASSLASGPNEQFF	TGCGCCAGCAGCTTGGCCAGCGGCCCCAATGAGCAGTTCTTC
TRBV6-2/TRBV6-3	TRBJ2-7	19	few	TRBD1	CASSSRSRDRASGFYEQYF	TGTGCCAGCAGCTCACGTAGCCGGGACAGGGCGTCCGGATTCTACGAGCAGTACTTC
TRBV6-2/TRBV6-3	TRBJ1-4	14	-	-	CASSVRTGTEKLFF	TGTGCCAGCAGTGTTAGGACGGGGACGGAAAAACTGTTTTTT
TRBV7-9	TRBJ2-2	16	-	TRBD1	CASRTHRGQNTGELFF	TGTGCCAGCAGAACCCACAGGGGCCAGAACACCGGGGAGCTGTTTTTT
TRBV28	TRBJ2-7	15	-	-	CASSLAVTGTYEQYF	TGTGCCAGCAGTTTAGCGGTAACAGGGACTTACGAGCAGTACTTC
TRBV30	TRBJ1-2	16	-	-	CAWSYLPQESSYGYTF	TGTGCCTGGAGTTACTTACCACAGGAAAGTTCCTATGGCTACACCTTC
TRBV19	TRBJ1-1	13	-	-	CASSTPRLGEAFF	TGTGCCAGTAGTACCCCAAGACTGGGCGAAGCTTTCTTT
TRBV7-3	TRBJ2-1	13	-	TRBD1	CASSDRANNEQFF	TGTGCCAGCAGCGACAGGGCAAACAATGAGCAGTTCTTC
TRBV14	TRBJ1-1	17	-	-	CASSQEFRRTTNTEAFF	TGTGCCAGCAGCCAAGAGTTTAGGAGGACAACGAACACTGAAGCTTTCTTT
TRBV11-2	TRBJ1-5	15	-	-	CASSLEQGSNQPQHF	TGTGCCAGCAGCTTAGAACAGGGTAGCAATCAGCCCCAGCATTTT
TRBV4-2	TRBJ1-2	13	-	-	CASSHGGNYGYTF	TGTGCCAGCAGCCACGGGGGTAACTATGGCTACACCTTC
TRBV30	TRBJ1-6	13	-	-	CAWSALGNSPLHF	TGTGCCTGGAGTGCATTGGGGAATTCACCCCTCCACTTT
TRBV28	TRBJ2-1	15	-	TRBD1	CASSPTGTGVHEQFF	TGTGCCAGCAGCCCAACCGGGACAGGGGTGCATGAGCAGTTCTTC
TRBV4-1	TRBJ1-1	17	once	-	CASSRDPLGQRNTEAFF	TGCGCCAGCAGCCGCGATCCCCTCGGACAGCGGAACACTGAAGCTTTCTTT
TRBV25-1	TRBJ2-1	15	-	TRBD2	CASSEGGDPYNEQFF	TGTGCCAGCAGTGAGGGGGGGGACCCCTACAATGAGCAGTTCTTC
TRBV7-6	TRBJ2-7	15	-	TRBD2	CASSSHGEGTYEQYF	TGTGCCAGCAGCTCTCATGGGGAGGGAACCTACGAGCAGTACTTC
TRBV2	TRBJ2-2	15	-	-	CASSDGRGRTGELFF	TGTGCCAGCAGTGATGGAAGGGGCAGGACCGGGGAGCTGTTTTTT
TRBV2	TRBJ2-1	11	-	-	CASSPYNEQFF	TGTGCCAGCAGTCCTTATAATGAGCAGTTCTTC
TRBV9	TRBJ1-2	16	few	-	CASSVGPAGGRYGYTF	TGTGCCAGCAGCGTCGGACCCGCCGGGGGCCGCTATGGCTACACCTTC
TRBV5-1	TRBJ1-1	14	-	-	CASSLGSAGTEAFF	TGCGCCAGCAGCTTGGGATCAGCCGGCACTGAAGCTTTCTTT
TRBV6-5	TRBJ1-6	15	-	-	CASSPIRTAGSPLHF	TGTGCCAGCAGTCCTATACGGACAGCCGGGTCACCCCTCCACTTT
TRBV25-1	TRBJ2-5	15	-	TRBD2	CASSILAGGLETQYF	TGTGCCAGCAGTATATTGGCGGGAGGGTTAGAGACCCAGTACTTC
TRBV4-3	TRBJ2-7	17	once	-	CASSQDTGEGSRGEQYF	TGCGCCAGCAGCCAAGATACTGGTGAGGGTTCGCGTGGGGAGCAGTACTTC
TRBV7-8	TRBJ1-5	16	-	-	CASSLVRGSGNQPQHF	TGTGCCAGCAGCTTAGTGAGGGGATCTGGCAATCAGCCCCAGCATTTT
TRBV15	TRBJ2-3	18	-	-	CATSREAQTASNVDTQYF	TGTGCCACCAGCAGAGAAGCCCAAACTGCCAGTAATGTCGATACGCAGTATTTT
TRBV27	TRBJ1-5	13	-	-	CASWDGNNQPQHF	TGTGCCAGTTGGGATGGCAACAATCAGCCCCAGCATTTT
TRBV18	TRBJ2-7	14	-	TRBD1	CASSLRDRGYEQYF	TGTGCCAGCTCACTCCGGGACAGGGGCTACGAGCAGTACTTC
TRBV29-1	TRBJ1-4	12	-	TRBD1	CSVGQGTEKLFF	TGCAGCGTGGGACAGGGCACTGAAAAACTGTTTTTT
TRBV7-2	TRBJ1-2	12	-	-	CASSSTGYGYTF	TGTGCCAGCAGCTCTACAGGGTATGGCTACACCTTC
TRBV18	TRBJ2-1	17	-	TRBD2	CASSPVASSSGYNEQFF	TGTGCCAGCTCACCAGTTGCGTCTTCTAGCGGCTACAATGAGCAGTTCTTC
TRBV2	TRBJ1-4	15	-	-	CASSESSATNEKLFF	TGTGCCAGCAGTGAAAGCAGCGCAACTAATGAAAAACTGTTTTTT
TRBV19	TRBJ1-5	17	-	-	CASTPLTGTASNQPQHF	TGTGCCAGTACCCCTCTCACAGGGACGGCAAGCAATCAGCCCCAGCATTTT
TRBV9	TRBJ2-1	16	-	-	CASSVGGGQSYNEQFF	TGTGCCAGCAGCGTAGGGGGCGGCCAGTCTTACAATGAGCAGTTCTTC
TRBV27	TRBJ2-5	12	once	-	CASKNREETQYF	TGTGCCAGCAAGAACAGGGAAGAGACCCAGTACTTC
TRBV11-2	TRBJ1-2	18	-	-	CASSLDANSELINYGYTF	TGTGCCAGCAGCTTAGATGCGAACAGCGAACTTATTAACTATGGCTACACCTTC
TRBV7-2	TRBJ2-5	14	-	-	CASSLGFHQETQYF	TGTGCCAGCAGCTTAGGATTTCACCAAGAGACCCAGTACTTC
TRBV9	TRBJ2-7	15	-	-	CASSVGWGRDYEQYF	TGTGCCAGCAGCGTAGGGTGGGGGCGCGACTACGAGCAGTACTTC
TRBV28	TRBJ2-7	15	-	TRBD2	CASRTTSGRVDEQYF	TGTGCCAGCAGAACAACTAGCGGGAGGGTCGACGAGCAGTACTTC
TRBV7-3	TRBJ1-2	14	-	-	CASSSGDARLGYTF	TGTGCCAGCAGCTCAGGCGACGCAAGGCTAGGCTACACCTTC
TRBV7-5	TRBJ1-2	16	once	-	CARSLSLGGPLGGYTF	TGTGCCAGAAGCTTAAGTCTTGGTGGCCCGCTGGGCGGCTACACCTTC